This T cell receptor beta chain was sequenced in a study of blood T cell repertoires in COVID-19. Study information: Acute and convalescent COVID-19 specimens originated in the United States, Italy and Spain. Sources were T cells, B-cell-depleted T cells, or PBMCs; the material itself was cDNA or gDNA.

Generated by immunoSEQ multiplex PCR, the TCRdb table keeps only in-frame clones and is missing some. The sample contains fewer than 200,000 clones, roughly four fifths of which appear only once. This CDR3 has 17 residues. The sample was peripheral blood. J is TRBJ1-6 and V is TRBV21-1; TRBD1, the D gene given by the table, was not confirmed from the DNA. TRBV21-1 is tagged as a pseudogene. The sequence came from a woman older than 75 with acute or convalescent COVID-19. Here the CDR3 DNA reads TGTGCCAGCAGCAAGGGGGGACAGGGGGCTGAGAATTCACCCCTCCACTTT. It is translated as CASSKGGQGAENSPLHF.